The 28 T cell receptor beta chains below all came from one sample that was sequenced in a study of T-cell reconstitution after alpha-beta-depleted transplantation in children. A library of TCRbeta sequences, prepared with unique molecular identifiers, was generated. TCRdb reprocessed the PCR reads via MiXCR and lists one record per CDR3 protein. The sample comprises about 300,000 distinct CDR3 sequences, about 9.4% of which are singletons, and 7.5% rests with the top ten. The sequences come from PBMCs, collected before TCRalphabeta/CD19-depleted stem cell transplant. These receptors originate from a boy less than two years old with acute myeloid leukemia, due to receive a stem cell transplant.

At least ten counts were recorded for this clonotype. The rearrangement links TRBV9 to TRBJ2-7; 8 bases are a match to TRBD2. In germline, CDR1 is SGDLS, CDR2 YYNGEE. This CDR3 is 17 amino acids long. J gave up 2 bases and V 0 bases, and 10 bases lay outside the gene matches. The CDR3 here is CASSVEGSGGATYEQYF. CDR3 DNA: TGTGCCAGCAGCGTAGAGGGTTCGGGGGGGGCCACCTACGAGCAGTACTTC.

This clonotype turned up a few times. The V call is TRBV20-1, the J call TRBJ1-6; TRBD1 aligns across 10 bases. The CDR3 is 19 amino acids. Unmatched junction bases numbered 14, after V lost 5 bases and J lost 1 base. Germline V gene sequence: CDR1 DFQATT, CDR2 SNEGSKA (reference sequence). The CDR3 sequence is CSAPAGQGTTWSYNSPLHF. The CDR3 DNA reads TGCAGTGCTCCCGCGGGACAGGGGACGACCTGGTCCTATAATTCACCCCTCCACTTT.

This clonotype was recorded a few times. The chain has TRBV18 and TRBJ1-6; D unresolved. Germline CDR1 reads KGHSH; CDR2 reads LQKENI. Trimming left V 0 bases short and J 6 bases short, with 12 bases between. The CDR3 spans 16 residues. The CDR3 loop is CASSPPGLPANSPLHF. The CDR3 region has the DNA TGTGCCAGCTCACCACCGGGCTTGCCAGCTAATTCACCCCTCCACTTT.

This clonotype was counted between two and nine times. The CDR3 nucleotides read TGCGCCAGCAGCCCCCCACTAGATAATGAGCAGTTCTTC. It yields the protein CASSPPLDNEQFF. J is TRBJ2-1 and V is TRBV4-1, with a tentative D call TRBD2 (5 bases). The germline V gene encodes CDR1 MGHRA and CDR2 YSYEKL. This CDR3 contains 13 residues. Trimming left V 4 bases short and J 7 bases short, with 11 bases between.

This clonotype was recorded many times. This chain connects TRBV5-4 to TRBJ1-1; D call uncertain. Germline-derived CDR1 and CDR2 are SGHNT and YYREEE (reference sequence). This CDR3 has 13 amino acids. Trimming removed 0 bases from V and 3 bases from J, with 6 bases in between. This CDR3 reads CASSLGRDTEAFF. As DNA, the CDR3 is TGTGCCAGCAGCTTGGGACGGGACACTGAAGCTTTCTTT.

This clonotype came up many times. The chain carries TRBV28 and TRBJ1-1, with 8 bases that match TRBD1. Unmatched junction bases numbered 7, after V lost 5 bases and J lost 2 bases. CDR1 and CDR2 (germline): MDHEN, SYDVKM. The CDR3 is 15 residues long. CDR3 amino acids: CASSPPGQVNTEAFF. DNA of the CDR3: TGTGCCAGCAGTCCGCCGGGACAGGTAAACACTGAAGCTTTCTTT.

In its sample, this clonotype was seen many times. The chain carries TRBV5-5 and TRBJ2-3; D call uncertain. V shed 1 base and J shed 3 bases, with 12 bases lying between them. The CDR3 has 15 amino acids. The germline CDR1 and CDR2 sequences are SGHKS and YYEKEE (reference sequence). The CDR3 region is CASSLSWVSTDTQYF. The CDR3, as DNA: TGTGCCAGCAGCTTGTCGTGGGTTTCGACAGATACGCAGTATTTT.

This clonotype was seen repeatedly, ten times or more. The rearrangement uses TRBV11-2 and TRBJ2-1, with 15 bases aligning to TRBD2. The V segment lost 4 bases and the J segment 0 bases; nucleotides outside the gene matches: 4. CDR1 is SGHAT and CDR2 is FQNNGV in the germline V gene. The CDR3 loop spans 18 amino acids. For the CDR3, the DNA is TGTGCCAGCAGCTCTGGACTAGCGGGAGGGGGCTCCTACAATGAGCAGTTCTTC. Residues: CASSSGLAGGGSYNEQFF.

The chain uses TRBV20-1 and TRBJ2-5; TRBD2 agrees at 13 bases. This CDR3 is 18 amino acids long. The germline CDR1 and CDR2 sequences are DFQATT and SNEGSKA (reference sequence). V dropped 5 bases and J dropped 4; count of bases not matched to a gene: 16. The CDR3 protein is CSAHRLAGGLPGGETQYF. Here the CDR3 DNA reads TGCAGTGCTCACCGACTAGCGGGAGGCCTACCTGGTGGAGAGACCCAGTACTTC.

This clonotype was found many times. V usage is TRBV10-3 and J usage is TRBJ1-2; possibly TRBD1 for D (6 bases). V lost 6 bases and J 4 bases, leaving 18 bases between the germline ends. The CDR3 spans 15 residues. CDR1 ENHRY and CDR2 SYGVKD come from the germline V gene. The CDR3, as DNA: TGTGCCATCAGCCATCCCGGGACACCAGGCTATGGCTACACCTTC. Protein: CAISHPGTPGYGYTF.

Many counts were recorded for this clonotype. The rearrangement links TRBV28 to TRBJ2-7; D possibly corresponds to TRBD1 (5 bases). The V end was cut by 6 bases, the J end by 2 bases, with 8 bases between. This CDR3 is built from 12 residues. Germline assignment: CDR1 MDHEN and CDR2 SYDVKM. This CDR3 is CASRGPTYEQYF. The CDR3 coding sequence is TGTGCCAGCAGGGGGCCCACCTACGAGCAGTACTTC. Combining the CDR3 with reference TRBV28 and TRBJ2-7 gives the whole variable domain DVKVTQSSRYLVKRTGEKVFLECVQDMDHENMFWYRQDPGLGLRLIYFSYDVKMKEKGDIPEGYSVSREKKERFSLILESASTNQTSMYLCASRGPTYEQYFGPGTRLTVT.

This clonotype was observed a few times. V is TRBV28 and J is TRBJ1-3, with 8 bases lining up with TRBD1. With V trimmed by 2 bases and J by 3 bases, 3 bases remained unmatched. This CDR3 region has 15 residues. Looked up from germline, CDR1 is MDHEN and CDR2 is SYDVKM. The CDR3 DNA sequence: TGTGCCAGCAGTTTAGCCAGGGGGCTTGGAAACACCATATATTTT. Protein product: CASSLARGLGNTIYF.

This clonotype was picked up many times. V gene TRBV14 combines with J gene TRBJ2-7; 8 bases agree with TRBD2. Unmatched junction bases numbered 4, after V lost 4 bases and J lost 2 bases. The V gene's germline CDR1 is SGHDN and CDR2 FVKESK. The CDR3 length is 14 residues. The chain's CDR3 is CASSPVAGPYEQYF. CDR3 coding DNA: TGTGCCAGCAGCCCCGTAGCGGGACCCTACGAGCAGTACTTC.

This clonotype was found many times. V usage is TRBV10-3 and J usage is TRBJ2-1, with 13 bases that match TRBD2. The CDR3 has 17 amino acids. Germline loops: CDR1 ENHRY, CDR2 SYGVKD. V was pared by 4 bases and J by 3 bases, with 6 bases of the junction left unmatched. CDR3 sequence (DNA): TGTGCCATCAGTGTAACAGGACTAGCGGGGGACTACAATGAGCAGTTCTTC. Its protein product is CAISVTGLAGDYNEQFF.

J is TRBJ1-5 and V is TRBV28; TRBD1 matches at 8 bases. V trimming: 3 bases; J trimming: 6 bases; junction bases outside the gene matches: 10. In germline, CDR1 is MDHEN, CDR2 SYDVKM. CDR3 length equals 16 residues. CDR3 protein: CASSFTPGQGGQPQHF. In DNA, the CDR3 is TGTGCCAGCAGTTTTACGCCTGGACAGGGCGGTCAGCCCCAGCATTTT.

The chain joins TRBV7-9 to TRBJ2-7, with D unclear. CDR1 and CDR2 from the germline V gene are SEHNR and FQNEAQ (reference sequence). The CDR3 covers 14 residues. The V end lost 4 bases, the J end lost 5 bases, and 15 bases lay between the germline ends. CDR3 DNA sequence: TGTGCCAGCAGCTCCCTGAACAGTGGCAACGAGCAGTACTTC. This encodes CASSSLNSGNEQYF.

At least ten counts were recorded for this clonotype. The rearrangement joins TRBV20-1 to TRBJ2-3; TRBD1 matches at 9 bases. Germline trimming cut 5 bases from V and 5 bases from J; bases unmatched to any gene: 11. The length of the CDR3 is 15 residues. CDR1 DFQATT and CDR2 SNEGSKA come from the germline V gene (reference sequence). CDR3 in amino acids: CSAVSTGGLGDTQYF. CDR3 bases: TGCAGTGCTGTATCGACAGGGGGACTCGGAGATACGCAGTATTTT.

This clonotype was counted at least ten times. The chain carries TRBV13 and TRBJ2-3; 11 bases map to TRBD2. This CDR3 is 17 amino acids long. J was trimmed by 8 bases and V by 5 bases; bases with no gene match: 15. Germline CDR1 reads PRHDT; CDR2 reads FYEKMQ (reference sequence). The CDR3 spells CASSKILAGGRWLTQYF. The CDR3 region has the DNA TGTGCCAGCAGCAAAATTCTAGCGGGAGGCAGGTGGCTTACGCAGTATTTT.

The CDR3 spells CAILGGTDTQYF. The CDR3 region has the DNA TGTGCCATCCTAGGGGGAACAGATACGCAGTATTTT. The J gene is TRBJ2-3, the V gene TRBV10-3; D is possibly TRBD1 (6 bases). V shed 8 bases and J shed 3 bases, with 9 bases lying between them. Germline CDR1 reads ENHRY; CDR2 reads SYGVKD. CDR3 length equals 12 residues.

This clonotype was seen ten or more times. The chain carries TRBV7-9 and TRBJ2-2, with unresolved D. Germline V gives CDR1 SEHNR, CDR2 FQNEAQ (reference sequence). V was shortened by 7 bases and J by 7 bases, with 4 bases between the two germline ends. The CDR3 length is 10 residues. CDR3 residues: CASTFGELFF. As DNA, the CDR3 is TGTGCCAGCACATTCGGGGAGCTGTTTTTT.

This clonotype was detected ten times or more. The V call is TRBV5-6, the J call TRBJ1-1; TRBD1 matches 11 bases. V lost 0 bases and J lost 3; bases outside the gene matches: 1. The germline V gene encodes CDR1 SGHDT and CDR2 YYEEEE. CDR3 length: 15 residues. CDR3 DNA sequence: TGTGCCAGCAGCTTGGTGGGACAGGGGGACACTGAAGCTTTCTTT. Translating gives CASSLVGQGDTEAFF.

This clonotype was seen ten or more times. The chain is built from TRBV3-1 and TRBJ2-7; D gene uncertain. The V gene's germline CDR1 is LGHDT and CDR2 YNNKEL (reference sequence). The germline V and J ends were trimmed by 0 bases and 4 bases, with 10 bases remaining between them. The CDR3 consists of 14 residues. This CDR3 reads CASSQDRQDYEQYF. For the CDR3, the DNA is TGTGCCAGCAGCCAAGATCGGCAGGATTACGAGCAGTACTTC.

This clonotype was picked up a small number of times. The CDR3 region is CASTEGLAGDAAGELFF. In nucleotides, the CDR3 is TGTGCCAGCACCGAGGGACTAGCGGGAGATGCCGCCGGGGAGCTGTTTTTT. This chain links TRBV6-2 or TRBV6-3 with TRBJ2-2, with 14 bases that match TRBD2. V trimming: 7 bases; J trimming: 6 bases; junction bases outside the gene matches: 10. Germline V gives CDR1 MNHEY, CDR2 SVGEGT. CDR3 length: 17 residues.

Of note for this clonotype: This clone may be a read error of a much larger clone one base away. This sequence joins TRBV6-4 and TRBJ2-1; 12 nucleotides agree with TRBD2. Germline CDR1 is MRHNA and CDR2 is SNTAGT. The CDR3 has 16 residues. The CDR3 spells CASSPVGLAGSNDQFF. CDR3 nucleotides: TGTGCCAGCAGCCCGGTTGGACTAGCGGGGTCTAATGACCAGTTCTTC.

There are many counts of this clonotype. The rearrangement links TRBV29-1 to TRBJ2-1; D is uncertain. The CDR3 covers 8 residues. Germline V gene sequence: CDR1 SQVTM, CDR2 ANQGSEA. V gave up 7 bases and J gave up 8 bases, with 3 bases separating them. Here the CDR3 reads CSGDEQFF. The DNA of the CDR3 is TGCAGCGGGGATGAGCAGTTCTTC.

The J gene is TRBJ1-2, the V gene TRBV29-1; weak D call: TRBD1 (5 bases). Germline V lookup: CDR1 SQVTM, CDR2 ANQGSEA. The CDR3 loop spans 12 amino acids. Trimming stripped 3 bases from V and 8 bases from J, with 13 bases between. CDR3 in amino acids: CSVDRQGVGYTF. CDR3 nucleotides: TGCAGCGTTGATAGGCAGGGAGTAGGCTACACCTTC.

This clonotype was counted many times. The genes are TRBV25-1 and TRBJ2-2; TRBD1 matches at 12 bases. The CDR3 has 17 amino acids. The V and J ends lost 4 bases and 5 bases, in that order; junction bases with no gene match: 8. The germline V gene has CDR1 MGHDK and CDR2 SYGVNS. The CDR3 is CASSGRDRGRGTGELFF. As DNA, the CDR3 is TGTGCCAGCAGTGGCAGGGACAGGGGGCGCGGGACCGGGGAGCTGTTTTTT.

The table lists this clonotype with many counts. V is TRBV6-6 and J is TRBJ1-1, with D perhaps matching TRBD1 (6 bases). Germline loops: CDR1 MNHNY, CDR2 SVGAGI (reference sequence). The CDR3 is made up of 13 amino acids. V gave up 7 bases and J gave up 5 bases, with 14 bases separating them. CDR3 loop: CASTRMGATEAFF. The CDR3 nucleotides are TGTGCCAGCACTAGGATGGGGGCAACTGAAGCTTTCTTT.